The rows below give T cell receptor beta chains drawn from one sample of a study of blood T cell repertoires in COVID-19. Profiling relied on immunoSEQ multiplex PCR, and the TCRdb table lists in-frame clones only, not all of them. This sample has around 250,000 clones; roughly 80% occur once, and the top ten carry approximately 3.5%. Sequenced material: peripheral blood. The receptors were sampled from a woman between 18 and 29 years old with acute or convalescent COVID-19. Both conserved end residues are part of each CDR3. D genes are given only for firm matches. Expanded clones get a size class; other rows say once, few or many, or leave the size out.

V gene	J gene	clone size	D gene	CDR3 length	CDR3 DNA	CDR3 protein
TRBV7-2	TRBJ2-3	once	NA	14	TGTGCCAGCAGCTTTTCTAGCGCCACAGATACGCAGTATTTT	CASSFSSATDTQYF
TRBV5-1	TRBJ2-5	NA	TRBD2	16	TGCGCCAGCAGCTTCGGCGGGAGTGGATCGTGGGAGACCCAGTACTTC	CASSFGGSGSWETQYF
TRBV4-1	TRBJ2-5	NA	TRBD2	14	TGCGCCAGCAGCCCGGGACTAGCGGAAGAGACCCAGTACTTC	CASSPGLAEETQYF
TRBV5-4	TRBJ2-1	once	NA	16	TGTGCCAGCAGCCCACCGGGGCAGGGGATAGGGAATGAGCAGTTCTTC	CASSPPGQGIGNEQFF
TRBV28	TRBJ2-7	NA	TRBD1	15	TGTGCCAGCAGTTTCGGGACAGCCGAGGGCGACGAGCAGTACTTC	CASSFGTAEGDEQYF
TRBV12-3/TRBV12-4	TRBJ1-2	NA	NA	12	TGTGCCAGCGAACAGGGTGGGGGTGGCTACACCTTC	CASEQGGGGYTF
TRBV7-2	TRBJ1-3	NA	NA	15	TGTGCCAGCAGCTCGTACTCGGGCTCTGGAAACACCATATATTTT	CASSSYSGSGNTIYF
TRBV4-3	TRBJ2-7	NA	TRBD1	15	TGCGCCAGCAGCCAAACGAGGGACAGCTCCTACGAGCAGTACTTC	CASSQTRDSSYEQYF
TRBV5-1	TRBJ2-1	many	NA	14	TGCGCCAGCAGCTTGGGCTTTGACGGGAATGAGCAGTTCTTC	CASSLGFDGNEQFF
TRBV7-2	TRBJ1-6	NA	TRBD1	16	TGTGCCAGCAGCCGTAGGACGGGACAGGGTAATTCACCCCTCCACTTT	CASSRRTGQGNSPLHF
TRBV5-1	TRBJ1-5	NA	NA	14	TGCGCCAGCAGCCTCACGGGTGGCAATCAGCCCCAGCATTTT	CASSLTGGNQPQHF
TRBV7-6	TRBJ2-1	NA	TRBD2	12	TGTGCCAGCAGCCCTAGCGGGGGTGAGCAGTTCTTC	CASSPSGGEQFF
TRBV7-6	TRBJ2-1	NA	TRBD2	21	TGTGCCAGCAGCTTACCCAAGATGGGACTAGCGGGATTACAGTCCTACAATGAGCAGTTCTTC	CASSLPKMGLAGLQSYNEQFF
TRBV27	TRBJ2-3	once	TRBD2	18	TGTGCCAGCAGTGTCGGGACTAGCGGGAGTTGGGGCACAGATACGCAGTATTTT	CASSVGTSGSWGTDTQYF
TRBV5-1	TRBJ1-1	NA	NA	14	TGCGCCAGCAGCTTACAGGATCCCAGCACTGAAGCTTTCTTT	CASSLQDPSTEAFF
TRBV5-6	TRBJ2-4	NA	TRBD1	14	TGTGCCAGCAACCACTACGACAGGGAAGGCATTCAGTACTTC	CASNHYDREGIQYF
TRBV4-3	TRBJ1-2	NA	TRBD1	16	TGCGCCAGCAGCCAAGGAGTTTGGGACAGGCAAAGGGGCTACACCTTC	CASSQGVWDRQRGYTF
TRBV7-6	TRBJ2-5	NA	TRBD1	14	TGTGCCAGCAGCGTAGACAGGGGGTCGGAGACCCAGTACTTC	CASSVDRGSETQYF
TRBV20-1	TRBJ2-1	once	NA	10	TGCAGTGCTAGTTATTTTAAGCAGTTCTTC	CSASYFKQFF
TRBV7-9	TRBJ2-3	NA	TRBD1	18	TGTGCCAGCAGCTTACCGCGACAGGGGGCGATAGGGACAGATACGCAGTATTTT	CASSLPRQGAIGTDTQYF
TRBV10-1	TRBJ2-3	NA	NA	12	TGCGCCAGCAGAGGAGAGTCAGATACGCAGTATTTT	CASRGESDTQYF
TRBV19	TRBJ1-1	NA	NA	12	TGTGCCAGTAGTGTCTCGACAGGTGAAGCTTTCTTT	CASSVSTGEAFF
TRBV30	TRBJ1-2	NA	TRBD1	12	TGTGCCGGGGAACAGGGGGCAGGGGGCTACACCTTC	CAGEQGAGGYTF
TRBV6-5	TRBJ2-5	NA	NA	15	TGTGCCAGCAGTTACTCCGGGATAGCCGGAGAGACCCAGTACTTC	CASSYSGIAGETQYF
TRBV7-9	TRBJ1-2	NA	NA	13	TGTGCCAGCAGCCCCCGGGGAGGGAAAGGCTACACCTTC	CASSPRGGKGYTF
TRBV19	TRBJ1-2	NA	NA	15	TGTGCCAGTAGTATACAGGGAGGGCCCAACTATGGCTACACCTTC	CASSIQGGPNYGYTF